This T cell receptor (beta chain) originates from a study of blood T cell repertoires in COVID-19 (TCRdb year 2020). The study in broad terms: The collaborator samples originated in the United States, Italy and Spain and spanned the acute and convalescent phases of COVID-19. HLA class I and class II types, where available, came from metadata supplied by the sample provider rather than from assay-based typing. Nearly every sample came with metadata listing a de-identified subject ID, COVID-19 status, age in years and sex. The material from the prospective study consisted of cDNA or gDNA derived from T cells, B-cell-depleted T cells, or PBMCs. Deeply sampled blood TCRbeta repertoires from subjects exposed to, actively infected with, or recovered from COVID-19 were included in the dataset. The repertoires were made available in a free public database intended to serve as a resource for research on the immune response to SARS-CoV-2. Samples came from the ongoing ImmuneRACE study (first 160 participants) plus 1,254 subjects from 6 global collaborators. Paper-wide results and their limitations: Clinical and demographic metadata were provided uncurated, with the amount varying by source and participant.

Unmatched junction bases come to 5, with V trimmed by 0 bases and J by 7 bases. CDR1 and CDR2 (SGHRS, YFSETQ) derive from the germline V gene. The CDR3 spans 16 residues, from the cysteine through the phenylalanine. Only the CDR3 DNA is retained, 48 bases long and in frame from the first base. Participants in the prospective study were enrolled through a virtual design, were aged 18 to 89 years, and lived in 24 United States geographic areas. To assign participants to cohorts, the prospective study relied on clinical history that participants themselves reported in a screening survey and a study questionnaire. Mobile phlebotomists in the prospective study collected whole blood, serum and a nasopharyngeal or oropharyngeal swab from every participant. Over an approximately 2-month period, participants in the prospective study had the option of providing additional blood draws and questionnaires. Before DNA extraction, prospective study blood samples were shipped either frozen or at room temperature.

A remark on this clone: Its antigen specificity is not known. Base qualities are not at hand, and no much larger clone is one base apart.

TCRbeta CDR3 regions were amplified from genomic DNA using the immunoSEQ Assay, a bias-controlled multiplex PCR. The source study handled its data this way. The number of nucleated cells in each sample was estimated by amplification of reference gene primers within the assay. Sequence reads were collapsed and filtered to measure the absolute abundance of every unique TCRbeta CDR3 rearrangement. For each sample, productive Simpson clonality was calculated as the square root of Simpson's diversity index across productive rearrangements. The source is immuneACCESS, and TCRdb retained only in-frame sequences with V and J called. Part of the clones is not carried over; for the studies checked, unresolved V genes explain less than half of this, and the remainder is unexplained. The V and J calls and clone size are taken from that table; D and trimming were inferred from the DNA. Here the sample has fewer than 200,000 clones; around 85% occur a single time. The top ten constitute approximately 5.6% of the sample.

The V and J segments used are TRBV5-1 and TRBJ2-2; TRBD2 agrees with 11 junctional bases. This clonotype originated in a woman aged 40 to 50 with acute COVID-19. The specimen sequenced was PBMCs or T cells enriched from blood (not recorded which). For the CDR3, the sequence is CASSLGLAGGNGELFF. The DNA sequence is TGCGCCAGCAGCTTGGGGCTAGCGGGAGGAAACGGGGAGCTGTTTTTT.